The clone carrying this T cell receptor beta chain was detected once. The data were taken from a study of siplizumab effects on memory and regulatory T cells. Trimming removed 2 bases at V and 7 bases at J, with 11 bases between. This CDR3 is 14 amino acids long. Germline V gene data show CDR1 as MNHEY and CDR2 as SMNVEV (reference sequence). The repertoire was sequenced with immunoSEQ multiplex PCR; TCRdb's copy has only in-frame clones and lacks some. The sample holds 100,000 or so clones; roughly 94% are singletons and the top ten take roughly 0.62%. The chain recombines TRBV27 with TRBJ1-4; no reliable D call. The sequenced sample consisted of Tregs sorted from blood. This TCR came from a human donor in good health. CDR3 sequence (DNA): TGTGCCAGCAGTTTAGCAGCCGTGTTTGAAAAACTGTTTTTT. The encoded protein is CASSLAAVFEKLFF.